This T cell receptor (beta chain) is from a study of T-cell reconstitution after alpha-beta-depleted transplantation in children. Unique molecular identifiers were used in preparing the TCRbeta library. TCRdb independently ran MiXCR on the PCR reads; one entry per CDR3 protein. This table holds some 240,000 distinct CDR3 sequences, more than 7.5% found once. The germline CDR1 and CDR2 sequences are LGHNA and YNFKEQ. The V end was cut by 0 bases, the J end by 3 bases, with 11 bases between. CDR3 length: 16 amino acids. The TCR originated in a human donor who donated a stem cell graft to a child with SCID. The material was PBMCs from the stem cell graft donor, obtained from the stem cell graft. The rearrangement links TRBV4-2 to TRBJ2-2; D ambiguous. CDR3 amino acids: CASSQEGNSYTGELFF. CDR3 coding DNA: TGTGCCAGCAGCCAAGAGGGGAACTCCTACACCGGGGAGCTGTTTTTT.